The 8 T cell receptor beta chains listed next were all sequenced from one sample in a study of T cells in Graves' hyperthyroidism and ophthalmopathy. RNA transcripts yielded amplified TCR beta CDR3 regions. Primed by the HTBI set, a first-round RT-PCR was run on the TCR CDR3. TCRdb called the multiplex PCR reads again in MiXCR, with one record for every CDR3 protein. The repertoire consists of about 420,000 distinct CDR3 sequences, with around 14% occurring once and the leading ten covering approximately 14%. Input material: blood. The receptors derive from a young woman with Graves' hyperthyroidism.

This clonotype appeared a single time. The chain carries TRBV20-1 and TRBJ2-5, with D maybe TRBD2 (5 bases). The germline V gene has CDR1 DFQATT and CDR2 SNEGSKA (reference sequence). The CDR3 is 15 residues long. V was cut by 3 bases and J by 9 bases, with 23 bases left in between. The CDR3 spells CSASDRTGWENPQYF. The CDR3 bases are TGCAGTGCTAGTGATCGTACGGGTTGGGAGAATCCCCAGTACTTC.

The genes are TRBV13 and TRBJ2-1; D is uncertain. The V gene's germline CDR1 is PRHDT and CDR2 FYEKMQ (reference sequence). This CDR3 has 15 residues. The germline V and J ends were trimmed by 3 bases and 4 bases, with 13 bases remaining between them. The CDR3: CASSFRTVWYNEQFF. The CDR3 coding sequence is TGTGCCAGCAGCTTCCGAACCGTATGGTACAATGAGCAGTTCTTC. Full variable domain (rest looked up from reference TRBV13 and TRBJ2-1): AAGVIQSPRHLIKEKRETATLKCYPIPRHDTVYWYQQGPGQDPQFLISFYEKMQSDKGSIPDRFSAQQFSDYHSELNMSSLELGDSALYFCASSFRTVWYNEQFFGPGTRLTVL.

A few counts support this clonotype. The rearrangement uses TRBV7-2 and TRBJ1-3, with D unresolved. Germline assignment: CDR1 SGHTA and CDR2 FQGNSA. With 1 base removed from V and 2 bases from J, the gap between germline ends came to 9 bases. The CDR3 is made up of 15 amino acids. CDR3 DNA: TGTGCCAGCAGCTTAGGATACAATGCTGGAAACACCATATATTTT. Translation: CASSLGYNAGNTIYF.

This clonotype was recorded at least ten times. The chain carries TRBV6-8 and TRBJ2-7, with D tentatively TRBD1 (6 bases). The ends were cut back, 10 bases at V and 5 bases at J, with 18 bases in the middle. This CDR3 is 13 amino acids long. The germline CDR1 and CDR2 sequences are MNHGY and SAAAGT. The CDR3 DNA sequence: TGTGCCACCTGGGATAGGGGGAATCACGAGCAGTACTTC. It translates to CATWDRGNHEQYF.

CDR3 residues: CSADYDSHSGANVLTF. For the CDR3, the DNA is TGCAGTGCTGACTATGACAGCCACTCTGGGGCCAACGTCCTGACTTTC. The gene calls are TRBV20-1 and TRBJ2-6; D is perhaps TRBD1 or TRBD2 (5 bases each). Trimming removed 5 bases at V and 0 bases at J, with 14 bases between. Per germline, CDR1 DFQATT and CDR2 SNEGSKA (reference sequence). The CDR3 runs 16 residues.

The table lists this clonotype with a few counts. This rearrangement joins TRBV6-1 to TRBJ1-6, with 7 bases fitting TRBD1. Trimming took 5 bases from V and 9 from J; bases not matched to a gene: 10. The CDR3 extends over 15 amino acids. Looked up from germline, CDR1 is MNHNS and CDR2 is SASEGT. For the CDR3, the DNA is TGTGCCAGCAGTCCGCGGACAGGACCTGGTTCACCCCTCCACTTT. Its translation is CASSPRTGPGSPLHF.

This clonotype appeared a few times. The chain employs TRBV11-3 and TRBJ1-6; unclear D gene. The length of the CDR3 is 13 residues. V was shortened by 5 bases and J by 7 bases, with 9 bases between the two germline ends. Per the germline V gene, CDR1 is SGHNT and CDR2 is YENEEA. The CDR3 DNA sequence: TGTGCCAGCAGCATCCAACAGAATTCACCCCTCCACTTT. It yields the protein CASSIQQNSPLHF.

The genes are TRBV20-1 and TRBJ1-2; D possibly corresponds to TRBD1 (5 bases). CDR3 length: 12 residues. V gave up 3 bases and J gave up 7 bases, with 12 bases separating them. Germline loops: CDR1 DFQATT, CDR2 SNEGSKA (reference sequence). The CDR3 region is CSASGGTGGYTF. CDR3 in DNA: TGCAGTGCTAGTGGGGGGACGGGTGGCTACACCTTC.